A single sample is the source of the 19 T cell receptor beta chains below, sequenced in a study of blood T cell repertoires in COVID-19. The table came from immunoSEQ multiplex PCR; TCRdb's copy has only in-frame clones and leaves some out. This table has about 110,000 clones, about nine tenths appearing once. The specimen was peripheral blood. The receptors derive from a human donor in a cohort sampled during active COVID-19.

The chain joins TRBV24-1 to TRBJ2-6; TRBD1 is a possible D gene (5 bases). Germline V gene lookup returns CDR1 KGHDR and CDR2 SFDVKD. The CDR3 runs 18 residues. Trimming removed 5 bases at V and 0 bases at J, with 16 bases between. The CDR3: CATSGAPLGASGANVLTF. The CDR3 nucleotides read TGTGCCACCAGTGGGGCCCCTCTAGGGGCCTCTGGGGCCAACGTCCTGACTTTC.

The chain has TRBV30 and TRBJ1-1; maybe TRBD1 (5 bases). CDR1 GTSNPN and CDR2 SVGIG come from the germline V gene (reference sequence). The CDR3 consists of 11 residues. CDR3 sequence: CASRGGTEAFF. The CDR3 DNA follows: TGTGCATCTCGGGGGGGCACTGAAGCTTTCTTT.

V and J are TRBV9 and TRBJ1-1, with D possibly TRBD1 on 6 matching bases. V lost 2 bases to trimming and J lost 2 bases, with 10 bases between them. Germline V gene sequence: CDR1 SGDLS, CDR2 YYNGEE. The length of the CDR3 is 14 residues. For the CDR3, the DNA is TGTGCCAGCAGCGTGGGGGACACCAACACTGAAGCTTTCTTT. This translates into CASSVGDTNTEAFF.

The chain recombines TRBV5-1 with TRBJ2-7, with D possibly being TRBD2 (6 bases). CDR3 size: 14 residues. The germline gives CDR1 SGHRS, CDR2 YFSETQ. Trimming cost V 3 bases and J 7 bases, with 17 bases left between them. The CDR3 DNA reads as TGCGCCAGCAGCTCCGGGGACTTCGTGGGGGAGCAGTACTTC. Its protein is CASSSGDFVGEQYF.

CDR3 sequence: CASSERGGRDTEAFF. In nucleotides, the CDR3 is TGTGCCAGCAGTGAACGGGGAGGGAGGGACACTGAAGCTTTCTTT. The chain couples TRBV6-1 to TRBJ1-1; no clear D. This CDR3 is built from 15 residues. V lost 2 bases and J 3 bases, leaving 13 bases between the germline ends. Germline V CDR1 and CDR2: MNHNS, SASEGT.

This clone was picked up many times. Other DNA sequences in this sample translate to the same CDR3. The V gene is TRBV6-5, the J gene TRBJ1-2; 7 nucleotides agree with TRBD1. Germline CDR1 is MNHEY and CDR2 is SVGAGI. J lost 7 bases, V lost 6 bases, and 2 bases had no gene match. The CDR3 is made up of 11 amino acids. The CDR3 sequence: CASRRQGGYTF. CDR3 sequence (DNA): TGTGCCAGCAGACGACAGGGTGGCTACACCTTC.

The rearrangement links TRBV5-1 to TRBJ2-1; 10 positions match TRBD1. Trimming removed 3 bases from V and 7 bases from J; junction bases left unmatched: 7. The CDR3 is 15 amino acids. From germline, CDR1 is SGHRS and CDR2 YFSETQ. The CDR3 DNA is TGCGCCAGCAGCTCAGACAGGGGGCAAGGAAATGAGCAGTTCTTC. The encoded protein is CASSSDRGQGNEQFF.

On this clone: Germline and junction disagree at one end, which may indicate a read error. The chain joins TRBV7-7 to TRBJ2-5; D might be TRBD2 (6 bases). The germline V gene has CDR1 SSHAT and CDR2 FNYEAQ (reference sequence). The CDR3 is 15 amino acids. CDR3 residues: CASSPNLALQETQYF. CDR3 bases: TGTGCTAGCAGCCCTAATCTAGCGCTCCAAGAGACCCAGTACTTC.

The chain couples TRBV27 to TRBJ1-1, with D tentatively TRBD1 (6 bases). V lost 6 bases, J lost 10 bases, and 18 bases lay in between. The CDR3 is 13 residues long. Germline assignment: CDR1 MNHEY and CDR2 SMNVEV (reference sequence). The CDR3 protein is CASSRDPEQGAFF. The CDR3 DNA sequence: TGTGCCAGCAGCCGGGACCCTGAACAGGGAGCTTTCTTT.

This clone was seen more than once but under ten times. This sequence joins TRBV11-2 and TRBJ1-1; 8 bases agree with TRBD1. Germline lookup yields CDR1 SGHAT and CDR2 FQNNGV. The CDR3 runs to 15 residues. V shed 1 base and J 1 base; nucleotides not matched to a gene: 2. CDR3 coding DNA: TGTGCCAGCAGCTTAGTCGACAGGGGGAACACTGAAGCTTTCTTT. Residues: CASSLVDRGNTEAFF.

This chain uses TRBV6-5 with TRBJ2-5; D might be TRBD2 (6 bases). This CDR3 is 15 amino acids long. Trimming stripped 5 bases from V and 5 bases from J, with 18 bases between. Germline values: CDR1 MNHEY, CDR2 SVGAGI. The CDR3 sequence: CASSTRPGRTETQYF. The CDR3 DNA is TGTGCCAGCAGTACCCGGCCAGGGAGGACGGAGACCCAGTACTTC.

The V call is TRBV21-1, the J call TRBJ1-5. TRBV21-1 is a pseudogene locus. There are 17 residues in the CDR3. CDR3 sequence (DNA): TGTGCCAGCAGCCGCCCCATAGGGAGGCCGGTCTATCAGCCCCAGCATTTT. It encodes CASSRPIGRPVYQPQHF.

The V gene is TRBV27, the J gene TRBJ1-1; TRBD1 matches at 9 bases. This CDR3 comprises 12 residues. CDR1 is MNHEY, CDR2 SMNVEV, per germline (reference sequence). V lost 7 bases, J lost 10 bases, and 7 bases stayed unmatched. CDR3 amino acids: CASTSGQGGAFF. The CDR3 DNA is TGTGCCAGCACCTCGGGACAGGGAGGAGCTTTCTTT.

The rearrangement links TRBV6-6 to TRBJ1-1; D is unresolved. Germline loops: CDR1 MNHNY, CDR2 SVGAGI (reference sequence). This CDR3 is built from 12 residues. The V end was cut by 8 bases, the J end by 2 bases, with 9 bases between. The CDR3 spells CASDISNTEAFF. In DNA form, the CDR3 reads TGTGCCAGCGACATTTCCAACACTGAAGCTTTCTTT.

This chain connects TRBV7-3 to TRBJ2-1, with a possible D match to TRBD2 (6 bases). The CDR3 spans 15 residues. The germline gives CDR1 SGHTA, CDR2 FQGTGA. Trimming removed 3 bases at V and 7 bases at J, with 16 bases between. CDR3 sequence reads: CASSLLGTSKNEQFF. CDR3 sequence (DNA): TGTGCCAGCAGCTTGTTGGGGACTTCCAAGAATGAGCAGTTCTTC.

The genes are TRBV11-2 and TRBJ2-4; no clear D gene. The ends were cut back, 5 bases at V and 4 bases at J, with 18 bases in the middle. Germline CDR1 and CDR2: SGHAT and FQNNGV. The CDR3 length is 16 residues. The CDR3 spells CASSPLASYQKNIQYF. The CDR3 DNA reads TGTGCCAGCAGCCCCCTCGCCAGTTACCAAAAAAACATTCAGTACTTC.

The V and J genes are TRBV5-1 and TRBJ2-2; D uncertain. This CDR3 comprises 14 residues. V lost 0 bases, J lost 0 bases, and 3 bases lay in between. Germline CDR1 and CDR2: SGHRS and YFSETQ. Here the CDR3 reads CASSLGANTGELFF. CDR3 sequence (DNA): TGCGCCAGCAGCTTGGGAGCGAACACCGGGGAGCTGTTTTTT.

This CDR3 is CASSPTVTDTQYF. Here the CDR3 DNA reads TGTGCCAGCAGCCCGACTGTCACAGATACGCAGTATTTT. This chain connects TRBV5-4 to TRBJ2-3; D unclear. This CDR3 spans 13 amino acids. Germline CDR1 reads SGHNT; CDR2 reads YYREEE (reference sequence). V lost 4 bases, J lost 2 bases, and 8 bases lay in between.

V usage is TRBV3-1 (or the pseudogene TRBV3-2) and J usage is TRBJ2-4; D gene uncertain. V was shortened by 1 base and J by 9 bases, with 13 bases between the two germline ends. Germline loops: CDR1 LGHDT, CDR2 YNNKEL (reference sequence). CDR3 length: 14 residues. The CDR3 protein is CASSQVRSSGIQYF. CDR3 DNA sequence: TGTGCCAGCAGCCAAGTACGGAGTTCCGGCATTCAGTACTTC.